A single sample is the source of the 15 T cell receptor beta chains below, sequenced in a study of control samples from healthy donors and cancer patients. The repertoire was sequenced with immunoSEQ multiplex PCR; TCRdb's copy has only in-frame clones and lacks some. There are 150,000 or so clones in the sample; about 95% occur only once, and approximately 15% lies in the top ten. Sequences were obtained from PBMCs. The receptors come from a man in his sixties with colorectal cancer.

The rearrangement joins TRBV11-2 to TRBJ2-1; 7 bases are shared with TRBD2. The CDR3 has 17 amino acids. The trim removed 1 base at V and 0 bases at J, leaving 6 bases unmatched. Germline V gene sequence: CDR1 SGHAT, CDR2 FQNNGV. For the CDR3, the DNA is TGTGCCAGCAGCTTAGGTGGTGGGACTACCTCCTACAATGAGCAGTTCTTC. Protein sequence: CASSLGGGTTSYNEQFF.

The V call is TRBV27, the J call TRBJ1-5; D is possibly TRBD1 (5 bases). The CDR3 is 17 amino acids. CDR1 MNHEY and CDR2 SMNVEV come from the germline V gene (reference sequence). V gave up 3 bases and J gave up 5 bases, with 20 bases separating them. The CDR3 spells CASSLWASGGGDQPQHF. As DNA, the CDR3 is TGTGCCAGCAGTTTGTGGGCGTCGGGGGGAGGGGATCAGCCCCAGCATTTT.

The rearrangement links TRBV6-1 to TRBJ2-7, with D possibly being TRBD1 (5 bases). The length of the CDR3 is 15 residues. Trimming took 1 base from V and 0 from J, leaving 10 bases between them. The germline CDR1 and CDR2 sequences are MNHNS and SASEGT. This CDR3 reads CASSEGGRHSYEQYF. DNA for the CDR3: TGTGCCAGCAGTGAAGGGGGCAGGCACTCCTACGAGCAGTACTTC.

The chain links TRBV29-1 to TRBJ1-2; 7 nucleotides align to TRBD1. V shed 7 bases, J shed 4 bases, and the junction held 6 bases outside the gene matches. This CDR3 contains 12 residues. Per germline, CDR1 SQVTM and CDR2 ANQGSEA. The CDR3 is CSAVTGTYGYTF. The CDR3 coding sequence is TGCAGCGCCGTGACAGGGACCTATGGCTACACCTTC. The full variable domain, rest sourced from reference TRBV29-1 and TRBJ1-2, is SAVISQKPSRDICQRGTSLTIQCQVDSQVTMMFWYRQQPGQSLTLIATANQGSEATYESGFVIDKFPISRPNLTFSTLTVSNMSPEDSSIYLCSAVTGTYGYTFGSGTRLTVV.

On this clone itself: Different DNA sequences within this sample yield the same CDR3. The V gene is TRBV19, the J gene TRBJ1-1, with 8 bases aligning to TRBD1. The V gene's germline CDR1 is LNHDA and CDR2 SQIVND (reference sequence). CDR3 length: 14 amino acids. After removal of 3 bases from V and 1 base from J, the junction contained 1 base not matched to a gene. The CDR3 reads CASSIGTGNTEAFF. CDR3 DNA sequence: TGTGCCAGTAGTATCGGGACAGGGAACACTGAAGCTTTCTTT.

This chain links TRBV2 with TRBJ1-1, with 8 bases lining up with TRBD1. Germline CDR1 and CDR2: SNHLY and FYNNEI. Trimming took 6 bases from V and 2 from J; bases not matched to a gene: 5. The CDR3 contains 14 residues. The CDR3 reads CASRDRVGNTEAFF. DNA for the CDR3: TGTGCCAGCAGGGACAGGGTGGGAAACACTGAAGCTTTCTTT.

Here the CDR3 DNA reads TGCGCCAGCAGCTCGGACGGCACCGGGGAGCTGTTTTTT. It yields the protein CASSSDGTGELFF. This chain links TRBV5-1 with TRBJ2-2; no clear D. CDR1 and CDR2 from the germline V gene are SGHRS and YFSETQ. With 3 bases removed from V and 4 bases from J, the gap between germline ends came to 7 bases. The CDR3 length is 13 residues. The entire variable domain, with the rest obtained from reference TRBV5-1 and TRBJ2-2, is as follows: KAGVTQTPRYLIKTRGQQVTLSCSPISGHRSVSWYQQTPGQGLQFLFEYFSETQRNKGNFPGRFSGRQFSNSRSEMNVSTLELGDSALYLCASSSDGTGELFFGEGSRLTVL.

The CDR3 nucleotides read TGTGCCAGCAGCTCGGTCCGACGCCAAGAGACCCAGTACTTC. As protein: CASSSVRRQETQYF. The rearrangement uses TRBV11-2 and TRBJ2-5; D unresolved. CDR1 and CDR2 from the germline V gene are SGHAT and FQNNGV. V was pared by 4 bases and J by 1 base, with 10 bases between. The CDR3 is 14 residues long.

The chain joins TRBV2 to TRBJ2-1, with a possible D match to TRBD2 (5 bases). The V gene lost 0 bases and the J gene lost 4 bases, with 7 bases spanning the gap. The CDR3 runs to 14 residues. Germline CDR1 and CDR2: SNHLY and FYNNEI. This CDR3 reads CASSEASGYNEQFF. The CDR3 DNA is TGTGCCAGCAGTGAAGCGAGCGGATACAATGAGCAGTTCTTC.

The V gene is TRBV4-3, the J gene TRBJ2-7; D gene uncertain. The CDR3 covers 15 residues. The V gene's germline CDR1 is LGHNA and CDR2 YSLEER. V lost 0 bases and J 3 bases, leaving 12 bases between the germline ends. This CDR3 reads CASSQDSGYLYEQYF. The DNA of the CDR3 is TGCGCCAGCAGCCAAGATTCAGGTTATCTCTACGAGCAGTACTTC.

The chain combines TRBV12-3 or TRBV12-4 with TRBJ1-1; the D is unclear. This CDR3 contains 11 residues. The V end lost 5 bases, the J end lost 4 bases, and 5 bases lay between the germline ends. CDR3 coding DNA: TGTGCCAGCAGTCCGGGCACTGAAGCTTTCTTT. Translated, it gives CASSPGTEAFF.

This chain links TRBV28 with TRBJ2-3, with D unclear. V lost 3 bases and J lost 6, with 16 bases in between. Germline loops: CDR1 MDHEN, CDR2 SYDVKM. The CDR3 is made up of 15 amino acids. CDR3 in amino acids: CASSFTSLFRDTQYF. In nucleotides, the CDR3 is TGTGCCAGCAGTTTTACGAGTCTTTTTCGGGATACGCAGTATTTT.

V and J are TRBV19 and TRBJ2-7, with a tentative D call TRBD2 (6 bases). This CDR3 spans 15 amino acids. CDR1 LNHDA and CDR2 SQIVND come from the germline V gene (reference sequence). The V end lost 6 bases, the J end lost 2 bases, and 17 bases lay between the germline ends. The CDR3 is CASSSPGLGTYEQYF. DNA of the CDR3: TGTGCCAGTAGCTCCCCGGGACTGGGTACCTACGAGCAGTACTTC.

This chain uses TRBV7-2 with TRBJ2-1; TRBD1 agrees at 10 bases. The CDR3 is made up of 16 amino acids. Trimming at V came to 2 bases and at J to 4 bases, leaving 5 bases not matched to a gene. Per the germline V gene, CDR1 is SGHTA and CDR2 is FQGNSA. The CDR3, as DNA: TGTGCCAGCAGCTTAACACCGGGACAGGGGTACAATGAGCAGTTCTTC. Protein: CASSLTPGQGYNEQFF.

The chain uses TRBV7-2 and TRBJ1-3; the match to TRBD1 covers 9 bases. The V gene's germline CDR1 is SGHTA and CDR2 FQGNSA. This CDR3 contains 17 residues. The trim removed 1 base at V and 4 bases at J, leaving 8 bases unmatched. The CDR3 DNA follows: TGTGCCAGCAGCTTAGTGCCACAGGGGGCCCTGGGAAACACCATATATTTT. This encodes CASSLVPQGALGNTIYF. The variable domain in full, with the rest retrieved from reference TRBV7-2 and TRBJ1-3, is GAGVSQSPSNKVTEKGKDVELRCDPISGHTALYWYRQSLGQGLEFLIYFQGNSAPDKSGLPSDRFSAERTGGSVSTLTIQRTQQEDSAVYLCASSLVPQGALGNTIYFGEGSWLTVV.